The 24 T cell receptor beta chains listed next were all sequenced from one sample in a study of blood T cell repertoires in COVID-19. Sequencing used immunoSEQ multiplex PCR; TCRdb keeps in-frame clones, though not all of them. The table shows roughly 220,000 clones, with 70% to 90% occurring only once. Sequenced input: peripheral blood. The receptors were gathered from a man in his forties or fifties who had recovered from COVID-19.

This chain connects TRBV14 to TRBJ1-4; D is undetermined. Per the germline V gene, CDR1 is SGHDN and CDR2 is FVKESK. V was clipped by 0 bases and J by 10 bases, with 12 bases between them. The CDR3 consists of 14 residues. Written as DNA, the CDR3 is TGTGCCAGCAGCCAAGATTGGAAGGCGGGAAAACTGTTTTTT. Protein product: CASSQDWKAGKLFF.

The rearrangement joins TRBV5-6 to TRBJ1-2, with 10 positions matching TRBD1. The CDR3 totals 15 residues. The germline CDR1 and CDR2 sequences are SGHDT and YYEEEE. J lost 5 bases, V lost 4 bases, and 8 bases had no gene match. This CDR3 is CASSRVGGQGYGYTF. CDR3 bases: TGTGCCAGCAGCCGGGTTGGGGGACAGGGGTATGGCTACACCTTC.

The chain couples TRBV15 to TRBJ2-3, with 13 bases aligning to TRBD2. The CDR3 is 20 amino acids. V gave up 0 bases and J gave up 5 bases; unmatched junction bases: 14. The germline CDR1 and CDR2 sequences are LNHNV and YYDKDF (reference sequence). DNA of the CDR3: TGTGCCACCAGCAGAGATCGGACTAGCGGGAGTTCTCATCGGGGAGATACGCAGTATTTT. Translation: CATSRDRTSGSSHRGDTQYF.

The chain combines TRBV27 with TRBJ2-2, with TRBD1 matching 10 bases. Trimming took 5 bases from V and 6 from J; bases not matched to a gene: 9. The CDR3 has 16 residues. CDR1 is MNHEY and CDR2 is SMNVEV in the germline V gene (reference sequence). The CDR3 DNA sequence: TGTGCCAGCAGTCCCCGACAGGGGGCGCTTTCCGGGGAGCTGTTTTTT. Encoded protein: CASSPRQGALSGELFF.

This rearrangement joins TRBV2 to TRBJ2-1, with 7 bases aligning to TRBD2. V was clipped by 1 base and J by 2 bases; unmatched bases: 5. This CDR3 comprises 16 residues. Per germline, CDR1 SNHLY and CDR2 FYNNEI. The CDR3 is CASSEESGNTYNEQFF. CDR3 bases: TGTGCCAGCAGTGAAGAGAGCGGGAACACCTACAATGAGCAGTTCTTC. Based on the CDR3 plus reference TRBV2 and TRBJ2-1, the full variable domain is EPEVTQTPSHQVTQMGQEVILRCVPISNHLYFYWYRQILGQKVEFLVSFYNNEISEKSEIFDDQFSVERPDGSNFTLKIRSTKLEDSAMYFCASSEESGNTYNEQFFGPGTRLTVL.

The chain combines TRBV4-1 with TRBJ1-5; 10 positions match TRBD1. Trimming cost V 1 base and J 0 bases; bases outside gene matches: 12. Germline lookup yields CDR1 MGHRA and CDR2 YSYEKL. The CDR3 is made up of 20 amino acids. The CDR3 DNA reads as TGCGCCAGCAGCCAAGCCTACGGACAGGGGGAGGGTCATAGCAATCAGCCCCAGCATTTT. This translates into CASSQAYGQGEGHSNQPQHF.

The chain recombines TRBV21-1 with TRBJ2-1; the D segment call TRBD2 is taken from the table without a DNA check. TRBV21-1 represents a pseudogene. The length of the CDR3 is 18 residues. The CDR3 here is CASSKASGTIGSYNEQFF. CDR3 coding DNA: TGTGCCAGCAGCAAAGCTAGCGGGACCATCGGGTCCTACAATGAGCAGTTCTTC.

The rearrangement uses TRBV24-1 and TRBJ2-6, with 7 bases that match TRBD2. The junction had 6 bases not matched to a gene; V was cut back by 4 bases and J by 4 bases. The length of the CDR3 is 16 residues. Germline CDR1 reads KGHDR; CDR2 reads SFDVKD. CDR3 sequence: CATSELAGDGANVLTF. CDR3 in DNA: TGTGCCACCAGTGAATTGGCGGGGGACGGGGCCAACGTCCTGACTTTC.

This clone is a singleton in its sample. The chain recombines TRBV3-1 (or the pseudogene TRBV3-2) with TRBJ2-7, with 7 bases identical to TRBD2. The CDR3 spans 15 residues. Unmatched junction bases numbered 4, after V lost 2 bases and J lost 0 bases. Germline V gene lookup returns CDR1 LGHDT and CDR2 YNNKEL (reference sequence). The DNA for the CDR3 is TGTGCCAGCAGCCAACTAGCGGCCCCCTCCTACGAGCAGTACTTC. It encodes CASSQLAAPSYEQYF.

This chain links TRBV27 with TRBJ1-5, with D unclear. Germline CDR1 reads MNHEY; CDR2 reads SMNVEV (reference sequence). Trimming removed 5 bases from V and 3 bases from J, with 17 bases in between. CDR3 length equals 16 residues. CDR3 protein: CASSPQRGQNNQPQHF. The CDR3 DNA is TGTGCCAGCAGTCCTCAAAGAGGGCAGAACAATCAGCCCCAGCATTTT.

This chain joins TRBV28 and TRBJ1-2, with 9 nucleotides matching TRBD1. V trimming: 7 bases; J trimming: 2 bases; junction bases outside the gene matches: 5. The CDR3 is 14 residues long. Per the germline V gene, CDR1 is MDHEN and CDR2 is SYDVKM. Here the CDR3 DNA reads TGTGCCAGCACCGCCGGACAGGGGAACTATGGCTACACCTTC. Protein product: CASTAGQGNYGYTF.

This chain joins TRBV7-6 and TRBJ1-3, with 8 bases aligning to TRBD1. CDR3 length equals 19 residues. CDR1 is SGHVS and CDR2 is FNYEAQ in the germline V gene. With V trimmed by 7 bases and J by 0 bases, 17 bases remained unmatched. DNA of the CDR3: TGTGCCAGCACCTTTCAACCGGGACAGGCACCAAGCTCTGGAAACACCATATATTTT. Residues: CASTFQPGQAPSSGNTIYF.

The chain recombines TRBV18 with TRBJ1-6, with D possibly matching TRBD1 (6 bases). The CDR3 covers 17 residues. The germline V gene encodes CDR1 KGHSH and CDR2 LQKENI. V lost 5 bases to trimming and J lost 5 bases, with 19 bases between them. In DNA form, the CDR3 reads TGTGCCAGCTCAGGTCCGCCATACGACAGGAATAATTCACCCCTCCACTTT. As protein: CASSGPPYDRNNSPLHF.

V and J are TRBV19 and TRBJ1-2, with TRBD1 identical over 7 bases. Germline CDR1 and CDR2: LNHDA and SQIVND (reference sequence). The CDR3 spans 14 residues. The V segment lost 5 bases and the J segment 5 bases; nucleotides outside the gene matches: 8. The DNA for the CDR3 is TGTGCCAGTAGTCCATGGACAGGTGTTTATGGCTACACCTTC. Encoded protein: CASSPWTGVYGYTF.

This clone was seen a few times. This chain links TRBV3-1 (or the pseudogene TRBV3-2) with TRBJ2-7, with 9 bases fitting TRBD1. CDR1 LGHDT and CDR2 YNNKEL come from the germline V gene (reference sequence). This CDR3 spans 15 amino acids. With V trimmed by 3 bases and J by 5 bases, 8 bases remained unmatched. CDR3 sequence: CASSQTGTGQDEQYF. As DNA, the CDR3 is TGTGCCAGCAGCCAGACCGGGACAGGGCAGGACGAGCAGTACTTC.

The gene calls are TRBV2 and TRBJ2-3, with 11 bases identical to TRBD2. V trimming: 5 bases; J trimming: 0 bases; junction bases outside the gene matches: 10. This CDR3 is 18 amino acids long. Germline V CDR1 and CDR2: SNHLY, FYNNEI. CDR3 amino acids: CASSPGTSGPASTDTQYF. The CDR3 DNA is TGTGCCAGCAGTCCCGGGACTAGCGGCCCAGCTAGCACAGATACGCAGTATTTT.

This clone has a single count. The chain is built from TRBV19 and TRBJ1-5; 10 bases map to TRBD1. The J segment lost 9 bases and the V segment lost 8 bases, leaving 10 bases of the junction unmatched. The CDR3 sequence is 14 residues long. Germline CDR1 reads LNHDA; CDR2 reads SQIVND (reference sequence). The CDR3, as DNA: TGTGCCAGTTACCCGGGACAGGGGACGGGGCCCCAGCATTTT. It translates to CASYPGQGTGPQHF.

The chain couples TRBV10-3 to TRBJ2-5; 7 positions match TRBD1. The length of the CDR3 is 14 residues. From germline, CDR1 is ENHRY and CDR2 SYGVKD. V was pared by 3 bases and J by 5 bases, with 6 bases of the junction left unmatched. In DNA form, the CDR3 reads TGTGCCATCAGTGATGTAGGGGGCGTGGAGACCCAGTACTTC. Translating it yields CAISDVGGVETQYF.

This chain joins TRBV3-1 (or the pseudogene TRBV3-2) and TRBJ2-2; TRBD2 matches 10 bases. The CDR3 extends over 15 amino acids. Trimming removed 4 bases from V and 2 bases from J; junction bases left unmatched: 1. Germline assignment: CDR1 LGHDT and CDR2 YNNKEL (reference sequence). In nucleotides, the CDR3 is TGTGCCAGCAGCCGGACTAGCGGAAACACCGGGGAGCTGTTTTTT. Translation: CASSRTSGNTGELFF.

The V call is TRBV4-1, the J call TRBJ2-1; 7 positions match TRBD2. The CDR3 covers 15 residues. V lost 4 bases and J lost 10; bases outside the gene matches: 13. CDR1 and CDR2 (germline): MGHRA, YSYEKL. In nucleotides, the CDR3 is TGCGCCAGCAGCCCTCGGGACTACTCTCCCGAGGAGCAGTTCTTC. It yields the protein CASSPRDYSPEEQFF.

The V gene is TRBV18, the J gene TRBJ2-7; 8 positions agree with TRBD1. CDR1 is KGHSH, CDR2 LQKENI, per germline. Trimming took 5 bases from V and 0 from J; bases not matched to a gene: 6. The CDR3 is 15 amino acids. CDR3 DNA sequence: TGTGCCAGCTCATCCAGACAGGGGAGCTCCTACGAGCAGTACTTC. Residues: CASSSRQGSSYEQYF.

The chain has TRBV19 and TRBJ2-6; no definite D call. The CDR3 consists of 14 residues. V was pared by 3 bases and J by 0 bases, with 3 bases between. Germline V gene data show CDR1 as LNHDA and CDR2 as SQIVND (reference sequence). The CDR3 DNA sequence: TGTGCCAGTAGTATGAGCTCTGGGGCCAACGTCCTGACTTTC. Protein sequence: CASSMSSGANVLTF.

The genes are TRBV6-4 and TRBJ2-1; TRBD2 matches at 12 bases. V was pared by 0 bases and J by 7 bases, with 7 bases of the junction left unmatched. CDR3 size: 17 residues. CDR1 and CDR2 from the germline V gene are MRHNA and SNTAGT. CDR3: CASSDSGLAGGRNEQFF. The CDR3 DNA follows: TGTGCCAGCAGTGACTCTGGGCTAGCGGGAGGGCGGAATGAGCAGTTCTTC.

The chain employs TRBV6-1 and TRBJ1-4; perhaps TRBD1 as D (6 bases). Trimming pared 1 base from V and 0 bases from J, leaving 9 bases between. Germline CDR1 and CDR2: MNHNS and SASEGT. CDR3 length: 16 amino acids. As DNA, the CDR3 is TGTGCCAGCAGTGAAGGGACAGCTTCAACTAATGAAAAACTGTTTTTT. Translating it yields CASSEGTASTNEKLFF.